The clone carrying this T cell receptor beta chain has just a few counts. This sample was included in a study of T cell changes during pregnancy in multiple sclerosis. Clones were sequenced by immunoSEQ multiplex PCR, and TCRdb holds only the in-frame ones, with some missing. The sample includes around 84,000 clones, 94% of them seen just once. This sequence was found in a female donor in good health, enrolled as a control in a pregnancy study. The input for sequencing was peripheral blood, taken in the second trimester of pregnancy.

The CDR3 here is CASSGVSRYGYTF. In DNA, the CDR3 is TGTGCCAGTTCGGGAGTATCTCGCTATGGCTACACCTTC. V usage is TRBV2 and J usage is TRBJ1-2; D is ambiguous. The V end was cut by 9 bases, the J end by 4 bases, with 15 bases between. Germline CDR1 is SNHLY and CDR2 is FYNNEI. This CDR3 comprises 13 residues.